One and the same sample provided the 13 T cell receptor beta chains below, sequenced in a study of cytomegalovirus exposure and HLA in healthy donors. The PCR used 60 Vbeta and 13 Jbeta primers. TCRdb's copy holds only in-frame clones and misses some; the assay was immunoSEQ multiplex PCR. The sample shows about 150,000 clones, over 80% of them seen only once. Source material: PBMCs. Every receptor here comes from a boy younger than 10 in good health and CMV-seronegative.

V gene TRBV27 combines with J gene TRBJ2-7; 9 bases map to TRBD1. V shed 1 base, J shed 7 bases, and the junction held 11 bases outside the gene matches. The CDR3 loop spans 16 amino acids. Germline CDR1 is MNHEY and CDR2 is SMNVEV (reference sequence). The DNA for the CDR3 is TGTGCCAGCAGTTTATTGACGGGACAGGGTCTGGGTGAGCAGTACTTC. Amino acid sequence: CASSLLTGQGLGEQYF.

This clone was detected a few times. The rearrangement joins TRBV15 to TRBJ2-5; 7 nucleotides line up with TRBD2. Trimming removed 4 bases from V and 6 bases from J; junction bases left unmatched: 17. This CDR3 comprises 17 residues. Germline assignment: CDR1 LNHNV and CDR2 YYDKDF (reference sequence). The CDR3 reads CATSNGLLAPVGKTQYF. CDR3 bases: TGTGCCACCAGCAACGGCTTACTAGCGCCCGTTGGCAAGACCCAGTACTTC.

This chain links TRBV9 with TRBJ2-5, with 9 bases matching TRBD2. The closer fit of TRBJ2-7 to the DNA end suggests the J call may be wrong. CDR3 length: 15 residues. Per germline, CDR1 SGDLS and CDR2 YYNGEE. The CDR3 DNA reads TGTGCCAGCAGCGCGTTAGCGGGAGACCAGGACGAGCAGTACTTC. Translating gives CASSALAGDQDEQYF.

In regard to this clone: Different DNA sequences within this sample yield the same CDR3. The chain employs TRBV25-1 and TRBJ2-3, with 9 positions matching TRBD1. This CDR3 contains 18 residues. The J segment lost 5 bases and the V segment lost 5 bases, leaving 17 bases of the junction unmatched. Germline V gives CDR1 MGHDK, CDR2 SYGVNS. The DNA of the CDR3 is TGTGCCAGCAGTTCAAGATCCCCAAACAGGGGGCGTATAGATACGCAGTATTTT. Encoded protein: CASSSRSPNRGRIDTQYF.

This clone was found once. This chain connects TRBV29-1 to TRBJ2-1; the D gene is possibly TRBD2 (5 bases). Trimming stripped 6 bases from V and 10 bases from J, with 13 bases between. Germline loops: CDR1 SQVTM, CDR2 ANQGSEA. The CDR3 has 11 amino acids. The CDR3, as DNA: TGCAGCGTCGCACTAGTTAACGAGCAGTTCTTC. Residues: CSVALVNEQFF.

This clone appeared a few times. This sample also contains other DNA sequences that code for the same CDR3. In DNA, the CDR3 is TGTGCCAGCAGAGACAGGGGCCTGAACTATGGCTACACCTTC. This codes for CASRDRGLNYGYTF. The chain has TRBV2 and TRBJ1-2, with 8 bases matching TRBD1. The CDR3 totals 14 residues. J was trimmed by 2 bases and V by 6 bases; bases with no gene match: 5. Germline assignment: CDR1 SNHLY and CDR2 FYNNEI.

This clone was picked up one time. CDR3 in DNA: TGTGCCAGCAGCCTAGCGGGAGGGCCGGATACGCAGTATTTT. It is translated as CASSLAGGPDTQYF. The V and J genes are TRBV5-6 and TRBJ2-3, with TRBD2 identical over 12 bases. The junction had 3 bases not matched to a gene; V was cut back by 4 bases and J by 6 bases. This CDR3 has 14 residues. The germline V gene has CDR1 SGHDT and CDR2 YYEEEE.

This clone was seen a single time. The chain recombines TRBV6-5 with TRBJ2-5, with TRBD1 matching 7 bases. J lost 5 bases, V lost 6 bases, and 9 bases had no gene match. The CDR3 spans 14 residues. CDR1 and CDR2 from the germline V gene are MNHEY and SVGAGI. The CDR3 sequence is CASRQTGRRETQYF. DNA for the CDR3: TGTGCCAGCAGGCAGACAGGGCGAAGGGAGACCCAGTACTTC.

In the case of this clone: The sample holds other DNA sequences that translate to the same CDR3. The CDR3 nucleotides read TGTGCCAGCAGCTTGGGGGGCGAGAACACCGGGGAGCTGTTTTTT. Amino acid sequence: CASSLGGENTGELFF. V usage is TRBV5-6 and J usage is TRBJ2-2, with D possibly TRBD1 on 5 matching bases. Trimming took 0 bases from V and 1 from J, leaving 7 bases between them. The CDR3 consists of 15 residues. The V gene's germline CDR1 is SGHDT and CDR2 YYEEEE.

The chain combines TRBV4-1 with TRBJ2-1, with TRBD2 identical over 13 bases. The CDR3 is 17 amino acids. J gave up 4 bases and V 4 bases, and 7 bases lay outside the gene matches. Per germline, CDR1 MGHRA and CDR2 YSYEKL. CDR3 in amino acids: CASSPQTSGRSYNEQFF. Here the CDR3 DNA reads TGCGCCAGCAGCCCCCAGACTAGCGGGAGGTCATACAATGAGCAGTTCTTC.

The chain carries TRBV7-9 and TRBJ1-1; D not certain. The CDR3 consists of 15 residues. With 0 bases removed from V and 5 bases from J, the gap between germline ends came to 13 bases. Germline CDR1 SEHNR, CDR2 FQNEAQ (reference sequence). The CDR3 region is CASSLAAGGATEAFF. The DNA of the CDR3 is TGTGCCAGCAGCTTAGCGGCGGGTGGAGCGACTGAAGCTTTCTTT.

This chain connects TRBV18 to TRBJ1-3; D is perhaps TRBD1 (6 bases). The CDR3 spans 18 residues. V was pared by 3 bases and J by 0 bases, with 18 bases between. CDR1 KGHSH and CDR2 LQKENI come from the germline V gene. CDR3 loop: CASSPSRAGQTSGNTIYF. The CDR3 DNA is TGTGCCAGCTCACCTTCCCGTGCCGGACAGACCTCTGGAAACACCATATATTTT. The whole variable domain, remainder taken from reference TRBV18 and TRBJ1-3, is NAGVMQNPRHLVRRRGQEARLRCSPMKGHSHVYWYRQLPEEGLKFMVYLQKENIIDESGMPKERFSAEFPKEGPSILRIQQVVRGDSAAYFCASSPSRAGQTSGNTIYFGEGSWLTVV.

The chain is built from TRBV7-9 and TRBJ2-1; TRBD2 matches at 10 bases. Germline lookup yields CDR1 SEHNR and CDR2 FQNEAQ (reference sequence). V dropped 6 bases and J dropped 3; count of bases not matched to a gene: 2. The CDR3 is made up of 14 amino acids. The CDR3 loop is CASRAGGVYNEQFF. The DNA for the CDR3 is TGTGCCAGCAGAGCGGGAGGGGTCTACAATGAGCAGTTCTTC.